This TCR beta chain was identified during a study of control samples from healthy donors and cancer patients. The table lists this clone with a count of one. The repertoire was sequenced with immunoSEQ multiplex PCR; TCRdb's copy has only in-frame clones and lacks some. The sample shows about 140,000 clones, roughly 94% of them seen only once. CDR3 length equals 13 residues. The V gene lost 3 bases and the J gene lost 8 bases, with 10 bases spanning the gap. Germline V gene data show CDR1 as MNHNS and CDR2 as SASEGT. The sequencing input was blood. The receptor was isolated from a man aged 35-49 years in good health. The chain has TRBV6-1 and TRBJ1-4, with D unresolved. This CDR3 is CASSDSLREKLFF. The CDR3 coding sequence is TGTGCCAGCAGTGACAGTCTGAGAGAAAAACTGTTTTTT.